A single T cell receptor beta chain is shown here with its context. What it binds is unknown. It differs at one base from a far larger clone, so likely a read error. Within the sample, other DNA sequences also encode this same CDR3. These data are taken from a study of shared clonotypes between healthy human individuals. Overall study: The donor group consisted of two women and three men, aged 18 to 49. Study-wide results and caveats: Among donors, clonotype sharing was expected to be affected by sequencing depth.

Sequencing was performed on unsorted PBMC DNA using ten immunoSEQ deep assay plates. Repertoires were generated with immunoSEQ multiplex PCR, while TCRdb's copy carries only in-frame clones and drops some. Of around 440,000 clones in the sample, 60% to 80% were seen once. This TCR derives from a woman aged 35 to 49 in good health. Some clones in this sample may be carry-over from other donors' samples. Input material: PBMCs.

CDR3 in DNA: TGCGCCAGCAGTTTGGGCGGGGGGGCGGAGACCCAGTACTTC. As protein: CASSLGGGAETQYF. The chain is built from TRBV28 and TRBJ2-5; 9 bases are shared with TRBD2. Germline-derived CDR1 and CDR2 are MDHEN and SYDVKM. The length of the CDR3 is 14 residues.